One sample yielded the 15 T cell receptor beta chains listed below, sequenced in a study of T-cell memory formation after mild COVID-19. TCRdb redid the calling of the 5' RACE reads with MiXCR, one entry per CDR3 protein. The sample shows 70,000 to 100,000 distinct CDR3 sequences, about 15% of them seen only once. The sample comprised PBMCs or a T cell subset sorted from them (not recorded which). All receptors derive from a man aged 18 to 30 who had mild COVID-19 (a few samples of this study predate the infection). Cell type and time point are not known.

This clonotype has more than one count but fewer than ten. This chain connects TRBV12-3 or TRBV12-4 to TRBJ2-4; tentative D call: TRBD2 (7 bases). The V gene lost 4 bases and the J gene lost 6 bases, with 13 bases spanning the gap. The CDR3 sequence is 14 residues long. The CDR3 region is CASSYGGPGNIQYF. The CDR3 nucleotides read TGTGCCAGCAGTTACGGGGGGCCGGGAAACATTCAGTACTTC.

The rearrangement links TRBV15 to TRBJ2-2; D not resolved. V was cut by 0 bases and J by 6 bases, with 5 bases left in between. Germline V lookup: CDR1 LNHNV, CDR2 YYDKDF (reference sequence). The CDR3 is 13 residues long. CDR3 protein: CATSRERAGELFF. In nucleotides, the CDR3 is TGTGCCACCAGCAGAGAAAGGGCCGGGGAGCTGTTTTTT.

The V call is TRBV7-9, the J call TRBJ2-1; 9 bases agree with TRBD1. There are 15 residues in the CDR3. The germline CDR1 and CDR2 sequences are SEHNR and FQNEAQ (reference sequence). The trim removed 5 bases at V and 1 base at J, leaving 3 bases unmatched. The CDR3 nucleotides are TGTGCCAGCAGCGAGACAGGGGGGTCCTACAATGAGCAGTTCTTC. Translation: CASSETGGSYNEQFF.

V gene TRBV7-3 combines with J gene TRBJ2-2; 7 positions agree with TRBD2. With 2 bases clipped from V and 5 bases from J, the junction kept 8 bases outside the gene matches. From germline, CDR1 is SGHTA and CDR2 FQGTGA. This CDR3 spans 16 amino acids. CDR3 in amino acids: CASSLYGGRRTGELFF. CDR3 in DNA: TGTGCCAGCAGCTTATACGGGGGGAGAAGGACCGGGGAGCTGTTTTTT.

At least ten counts were recorded for this clonotype. The rearrangement uses TRBV29-1 and TRBJ2-1, with 7 bases matching TRBD2. Germline-derived CDR1 and CDR2 are SQVTM and ANQGSEA. The CDR3 extends over 13 amino acids. Germline trimming cut 2 bases from V and 4 bases from J; bases unmatched to any gene: 2. The CDR3 is CSVEWGGYNEQFF. The CDR3 nucleotides are TGCAGCGTTGAATGGGGGGGATACAATGAGCAGTTCTTC.

The CDR3 loop reads CASKREDTEAFF. The CDR3 region has the DNA TGTGCCAGCAAACGCGAGGACACTGAAGCTTTCTTT. The chain links TRBV7-9 to TRBJ1-1; D remains ambiguous. V lost 7 bases and J lost 3, with 9 bases in between. Germline-derived CDR1 and CDR2 are SEHNR and FQNEAQ (reference sequence). This CDR3 comprises 12 residues.

This clonotype has just a few counts. The chain combines TRBV4-3 with TRBJ1-1; 7 bases match TRBD1. CDR1 LGHNA and CDR2 YSLEER come from the germline V gene. The length of the CDR3 is 14 residues. The V and J ends lost 3 bases and 5 bases, in that order; junction bases with no gene match: 6. CDR3 sequence reads: CASSHRQGQTEAFF. For the CDR3, the DNA is TGCGCCAGCAGCCATAGACAGGGCCAAACTGAAGCTTTCTTT.

The rearrangement uses TRBV5-1 and TRBJ1-2; D ambiguous. V lost 3 bases to trimming and J lost 0 bases, with 12 bases between them. From germline, CDR1 is SGHRS and CDR2 YFSETQ. CDR3 length: 15 amino acids. The chain's CDR3 is CASSSPETANYGYTF. DNA of the CDR3: TGCGCCAGCAGCTCACCTGAAACAGCTAACTATGGCTACACCTTC.

This clonotype was picked up a small number of times. The chain combines TRBV20-1 with TRBJ2-3, with 7 positions matching TRBD2. The CDR3 consists of 15 residues. Germline lookup yields CDR1 DFQATT and CDR2 SNEGSKA (reference sequence). V lost 4 bases, J lost 5 bases, and 12 bases stayed unmatched. The CDR3 reads CSANPPDQREDTQYF. CDR3 in DNA: TGCAGTGCTAACCCTCCGGACCAGCGGGAAGATACGCAGTATTTT.

This clonotype showed up just a few times. The V call is TRBV11-2, the J call TRBJ2-5; 8 bases fit TRBD2. Per germline, CDR1 SGHAT and CDR2 FQNNGV. This CDR3 has 16 residues. With V trimmed by 5 bases and J by 0 bases, 8 bases remained unmatched. The CDR3 protein is CASSQKAGGHQETQYF. The DNA of the CDR3 is TGTGCCAGCAGCCAGAAGGCGGGGGGCCACCAAGAGACCCAGTACTTC.

The chain employs TRBV12-3 or TRBV12-4 and TRBJ2-1; D gene ambiguous. This CDR3 is built from 14 residues. V was shortened by 4 bases and J by 8 bases, with 15 bases between the two germline ends. The CDR3 spells CASSCYDASDEQFF. CDR3 coding DNA: TGTGCCAGCAGTTGTTACGATGCGTCGGATGAGCAGTTCTTC.

V gene TRBV27 combines with J gene TRBJ1-2; D gene uncertain. V lost 4 bases and J lost 5, with 11 bases in between. The V gene's germline CDR1 is MNHEY and CDR2 SMNVEV (reference sequence). CDR3 length equals 13 residues. CDR3 coding DNA: TGTGCCAGCAGTTGGAAGGGTGGGTATGGCTACACCTTC. It yields the protein CASSWKGGYGYTF.

CDR3 DNA sequence: TGCAGTGCTAGGGACAGGGTAGTAGGCAATCAGCCCCAGCATTTT. This encodes CSARDRVVGNQPQHF. The genes are TRBV20-1 and TRBJ1-5; 8 nucleotides agree with TRBD1. The CDR3 contains 15 residues. With V trimmed by 3 bases and J by 2 bases, 6 bases remained unmatched. Germline CDR1 DFQATT, CDR2 SNEGSKA (reference sequence).

This clonotype has just a few counts. The genes are TRBV12-3 or TRBV12-4 and TRBJ2-2, with D unresolved. The CDR3 has 14 amino acids. The V gene lost 6 bases and the J gene lost 0 bases, with 8 bases spanning the gap. The CDR3 sequence: CASSFYANTGELFF. Written as DNA, the CDR3 is TGTGCCAGCAGCTTCTACGCGAACACCGGGGAGCTGTTTTTT.

This chain links TRBV7-2 with TRBJ2-3; 8 bases map to TRBD2. This CDR3 is built from 20 residues. Germline assignment: CDR1 SGHTA and CDR2 FQGNSA. The V and J ends lost 0 bases and 1 base, in that order; junction bases with no gene match: 15. The CDR3 protein is CASSLARASGQPRGTDTQYF. The CDR3 DNA follows: TGTGCCAGCAGCTTAGCGCGGGCTAGCGGGCAGCCCCGCGGCACAGATACGCAGTATTTT.